The entry that follows covers one T cell receptor (beta chain) sequence. Antigen specificity is unknown. Libraries were prepared by immunoSEQ multiplex PCR; TCRdb keeps only in-frame clonotypes and omits some of them. This sample has some 320,000 clones, with over 80% found just once. Treatment denoted: about 20 received Ad26.COV2.S at low or high dose, single or two shots; five or six received placebo; per-sample allocation not given. Repertoires come from day 63 after the first vaccine or placebo injection. The data are from a study of Ad26.COV2.S vaccination and SARS-CoV-2 variants. Study at large: In the study, Ad26.COV2.S was injected intramuscularly once, or twice 56 days apart.

There are 23 residues in the CDR3. The study's findings and limits: For non-spike TCRs, breadth in vaccine recipients resembled that in placebo recipients. Possible underestimation of total T cell responses by the TCR breadth and depth analyses was noted.

This TCR came from a person between 18 and 59 years old who received the Ad26.COV2.S COVID-19 vaccine or a placebo. The material was peripheral blood, obtained in a trial of Ad26.COV2.S vaccine versus placebo. The chain has TRBV21-1 and TRBJ1-1. TRBV21-1 is noted as a pseudogene. The CDR3 is CASSKDEGYGRIILKAMNTEAFF. The CDR3 DNA reads as TGTGCCAGCAGCAAAGATGAGGGTTACGGGAGGATTATCTTGAAGGCCATGAACACTGAAGCTTTCTTT.